The 14 T cell receptor beta chains in this list originate from one sample, sequenced in a study of spatial heterogeneity in lung cancer. Time point defined: blood taken at disease recurrence. Material for sequencing was whole RNA from tumor, nontumor lung or frozen PBMC, left unsorted. A single record per CDR3 protein comes from TCRdb applying MiXCR to the 5' RACE reads. The top ten hold about 20% of the sample, which has around 10,000 distinct CDR3 sequences, 3% to 4.5% seen once. This sample comprised PBMCs, obtained at recurrence. The receptors stem from a female donor with early-stage non-small cell lung cancer.

This clonotype came up many times. At one end the junction does not follow the germline gene, possibly because of a read error. Being off target in a library aimed at alpha chains, this beta chain has a size of little meaning. V usage is TRBV2 and J usage is TRBJ2-1; 9 bases agree with TRBD2. This CDR3 has 16 residues. Germline CDR1 and CDR2: SNHLY and FYNNEI. CDR3 sequence reads: CASSKAPAGGLNEQFF. The CDR3 nucleotides are TGTGCCAGCAGTAAAGCCCCAGCGGGGGGCCTGAATGAGCAGTTCTTC.

This clonotype was seen at least ten times. The library was designed around alpha chains, so this beta chain is a stray read whose abundance carries little weight. The gene calls are TRBV20-1 and TRBJ2-1; D gene ambiguous. The CDR3 is 11 residues long. Looked up from germline, CDR1 is DFQATT and CDR2 is SNEGSKA (reference sequence). The ends were cut back, 7 bases at V and 8 bases at J, with 12 bases in the middle. The CDR3 DNA is TGCAGTGGGGCGTACGTTTATGAGCAGTTCTTC. Translation gives CSGAYVYEQFF.

This clonotype was seen ten or more times. Little can be read into the size of this beta chain, an off-target read in a library designed for alpha chains. The V gene is TRBV2, the J gene TRBJ1-1; D is unclear. The germline CDR1 and CDR2 sequences are SNHLY and FYNNEI. The CDR3 spans 14 residues. V shed 5 bases and J shed 3 bases, with 13 bases lying between them. This chain's CDR3 is CASSLNARDTEAFF. The DNA of the CDR3 is TGTGCCAGCAGTCTCAATGCCCGGGACACTGAAGCTTTCTTT. Full variable domain (missing parts from reference TRBV2 and TRBJ1-1): EPEVTQTPSHQVTQMGQEVILRCVPISNHLYFYWYRQILGQKVEFLVSFYNNEISEKSEIFDDQFSVERPDGSNFTLKIRSTKLEDSAMYFCASSLNARDTEAFFGQGTRLTVV.

This clonotype was seen ten or more times. For a library built for alpha chains, this beta chain is a stray read; little rests on its size. In DNA form, the CDR3 reads TGCGCCAGCAGCGAGGGGACAGTCCACGACTACACCTTC. It yields the protein CASSEGTVHDYTF. The chain carries TRBV5-1 and TRBJ1-2; TRBD1 matches 7 bases. Unmatched junction bases numbered 10, after V lost 4 bases and J lost 10 bases. CDR3 length equals 13 residues. Germline V CDR1 and CDR2: SGHRS, YFSETQ.

This clonotype has a handful of counts. Found in a library prepared for alpha chains, this beta chain is an off-target read, and its abundance has little meaning. CDR3 region: CASRSERLGLSSYGYTF. The CDR3 DNA is TGTGCCAGCAGGTCAGAACGCCTTGGTCTAAGTAGCTATGGCTACACCTTC. The V gene is TRBV7-9, the J gene TRBJ1-2; D remains ambiguous. Germline V gene data show CDR1 as SEHNR and CDR2 as FQNEAQ (reference sequence). This CDR3 has 17 residues. Between the trimmed V and J ends, which lost 6 bases and 4 bases, there was a span of 24 bases.

This clonotype appeared many times. Found in a library prepared for alpha chains, this beta chain is an off-target read, and its abundance has little meaning. This rearrangement joins TRBV5-6 to TRBJ1-6; a weak D match, TRBD1 (6 bases). The CDR3 spans 12 residues. CDR1 and CDR2 (germline): SGHDT, YYEEEE. Trimming took 4 bases from V and 8 from J, leaving 7 bases between them. CDR3 amino acids: CASSGQHSPLHF. DNA for the CDR3: TGTGCCAGCAGCGGACAGCATTCACCCCTCCACTTT.

This clonotype was seen at least ten times. This beta chain was picked up by a library intended for alpha chains and is off target, so its count carries little meaning. The chain uses TRBV2 and TRBJ2-3; D unresolved. Trimming took 6 bases from V and 5 from J, leaving 21 bases between them. Per germline, CDR1 SNHLY and CDR2 FYNNEI. The CDR3 length is 16 residues. As DNA, the CDR3 is TGTGCCAGCAGCCCACGAGGAGTGGCCCCCGGAGATACGCAGTATTTT. Translating it yields CASSPRGVAPGDTQYF.

This clonotype has ten or more counts. For a library built for alpha chains, this beta chain is a stray read; little rests on its size. The rearrangement joins TRBV12-3 or TRBV12-4 to TRBJ1-4; 9 bases are shared with TRBD1. This CDR3 spans 15 amino acids. The J segment lost 8 bases and the V segment lost 7 bases, leaving 11 bases of the junction unmatched. CDR3 in amino acids: CASTDLGQGREKLFF. In nucleotides, the CDR3 is TGTGCCAGCACCGATCTGGGACAGGGCAGAGAAAAACTGTTTTTT.

In the case of this clonotype: Being one base from a much bigger clone, this may be a read error. This beta chain is off target for a library built for alpha chains, so its abundance means little. V gene TRBV7-9 combines with J gene TRBJ1-1, with D possibly being TRBD1 (5 bases). The length of the CDR3 is 15 residues. Trimming left V 2 bases short and J 6 bases short, with 16 bases between. Germline V gene sequence: CDR1 SEHNR, CDR2 FQNEAQ (reference sequence). The CDR3 region is CASSLNPTGRAEAFF. For the CDR3, the DNA is TGTGCCAGCAGCTTAAACCCGACGGGCAGGGCTGAAGCTTTCTTT.

This clonotype turned up a few times. In a library made to pick up alpha chains, this beta chain is a stray read with a size that means little. This chain uses TRBV12-3 or TRBV12-4 with TRBJ2-1; the D gene is possibly TRBD2 (6 bases). Between the trimmed V and J ends, which lost 7 bases and 9 bases, there was a span of 16 bases. The CDR3 contains 13 residues. CDR3 coding DNA: TGTGCCAGCACCCGGCGGGGATCGCGTGAGCAGTTCTTC. It translates to CASTRRGSREQFF.

In its sample, this clonotype was seen many times. As an off-target read in a library built for alpha chains, this beta chain has a frequency of little significance. The chain combines TRBV28 with TRBJ2-5; D is ambiguous. The CDR3 has 14 amino acids. Germline CDR1 and CDR2: MDHEN and SYDVKM. With 4 bases removed from V and 3 bases from J, the gap between germline ends came to 12 bases. DNA for the CDR3: TGTGCCAGCAGTTCTCTGGGATTGGAAGAGACCCAGTACTTC. This encodes CASSSLGLEETQYF.

Comments on this clonotype: Within a library made for alpha chains, this beta chain is off target, and its count is uninformative. The V and J genes are TRBV6-2 or TRBV6-3 and TRBJ2-7; D perhaps matches TRBD1 (5 bases). V lost 3 bases and J lost 0, with 6 bases in between. CDR1 is MNHEY and CDR2 is SVGEGT in the germline V gene. The CDR3 has 13 residues. The CDR3 nucleotides read TGTGCCAGCAGTTATGACAGCTCCTACGAGCAGTACTTC. This sequence encodes CASSYDSSYEQYF.

This clonotype was found many times. The library was designed around alpha chains, so this beta chain is a stray read whose abundance carries little weight. The CDR3, as DNA: TGCGCCAGCAGCCAACGGGACTCCCAAGAGACCCAGTACTTC. This gives the protein CASSQRDSQETQYF. The chain has TRBV5-1 and TRBJ2-5, with D perhaps TRBD2 (6 bases). With 4 bases removed from V and 1 base from J, the gap between germline ends came to 11 bases. The CDR3 is 14 residues long. Germline CDR1 is SGHRS and CDR2 is YFSETQ.

This clonotype was counted once. Little can be read into the size of this beta chain, an off-target read in a library designed for alpha chains. The gene calls are TRBV14 and TRBJ1-6, with D unclear. The V end was cut by 6 bases, the J end by 7 bases, with 13 bases between. Germline loops: CDR1 SGHDN, CDR2 FVKESK. The CDR3 is 14 amino acids. DNA of the CDR3: TGTGCCAGCAGACCGCCGGAGATAAATTCACCCCTCCACTTT. As protein: CASRPPEINSPLHF.